This T cell receptor (beta chain) originates from a study of cytomegalovirus exposure and HLA in healthy donors. Use of 60 Vbeta and 13 Jbeta primers characterized the PCR. The method was immunoSEQ multiplex PCR; TCRdb's version includes in-frame clones alone and lacks a portion of them. Found here are some 150,000 clones, about 74% of them singletons; the top ten hold 1.5% to 2%. Germline-derived CDR1 and CDR2 are SGHAT and FQNNGV. Trimming removed 4 bases at V and 6 bases at J, with 9 bases between. There are 13 residues in the CDR3. What was sequenced was PBMCs. The J gene is TRBJ2-2, the V gene TRBV11-2, with TRBD2 as a possible D gene (5 bases). The clonotype originates from a woman aged 35 to 49 in good health and CMV-seronegative. CDR3 in DNA: TGTGCCAGCAGCTCGGACTGGGCCGGGGAGCTGTTTTTT. It codes for CASSSDWAGELFF.